This is a list of T cell receptor beta chains from one sample in a study of cytomegalovirus exposure and HLA in healthy donors. Sequenced by immunoSEQ multiplex PCR; TCRdb stores in-frame clones only, minus some. Here the sample spans 200,000 to 250,000 clones, almost 90% being singletons. The material sequenced was PBMCs. These receptors were taken from a woman under 30 in good health and CMV-seronegative. Both conserved end residues are part of each CDR3. The order of the fields is J gene, V gene, CDR3 length, D gene, clone size, CDR3 DNA, CDR3 protein. D genes are given only for firm matches. A clone size is listed for some rows: how often the clone was seen (once, few, many), or a class if it is expanded.

j_call: TRBJ2-7
v_call: TRBV7-9
cdr3_length: 12
d_call: NA
clone_size: NA
cdr3_nt: TGTGCCAGCAGCTTACCCACCTACGAGCAGTACTTC
cdr3_aa: CASSLPTYEQYF

j_call: TRBJ1-2
v_call: TRBV29-1
cdr3_length: 14
d_call: NA
clone_size: NA
cdr3_nt: TGCAGCGTTGAGGGGGGGCCGGGGAACTATGGCTACACCTTC
cdr3_aa: CSVEGGPGNYGYTF

j_call: TRBJ1-1
v_call: TRBV19
cdr3_length: 15
d_call: NA
clone_size: NA
cdr3_nt: TGTGCCAACACGTCGAACAGGGTATTGAACACTGAAGCTTTCTTT
cdr3_aa: CANTSNRVLNTEAFF

j_call: TRBJ1-4
v_call: TRBV5-6
cdr3_length: 14
d_call: TRBD1
clone_size: NA
cdr3_nt: TGTGCCAGCAGCCCCGGGACAGTGGGTGAAAAACTGTTTTTT
cdr3_aa: CASSPGTVGEKLFF

j_call: TRBJ2-1
v_call: TRBV4-3
cdr3_length: 16
d_call: TRBD2
clone_size: NA
cdr3_nt: TGCGCCAGCAGCCCCCAACTAGCGGCCGCCTACAATGAGCAGTTCTTC
cdr3_aa: CASSPQLAAAYNEQFF

j_call: TRBJ2-7
v_call: TRBV5-6
cdr3_length: 16
d_call: TRBD1
clone_size: NA
cdr3_nt: TGTGCCAGCAGCTTGGGCCTCGGGACAGGGTCCTACGAGCAGTACTTC
cdr3_aa: CASSLGLGTGSYEQYF

j_call: TRBJ2-1
v_call: TRBV5-1
cdr3_length: 18
d_call: TRBD2
clone_size: NA
cdr3_nt: TGCGCCAGCAGCTCTGGTCTAGCGGGAAGGGCCTTTCACAATGAGCAGTTCTTC
cdr3_aa: CASSSGLAGRAFHNEQFF

j_call: TRBJ2-2
v_call: TRBV2
cdr3_length: 14
d_call: TRBD1
clone_size: NA
cdr3_nt: TGTGCCAGAGGGACAGGGGGCGCTGCCGGGGAGCTGTTTTTT
cdr3_aa: CARGTGGAAGELFF

j_call: TRBJ2-1
v_call: TRBV7-8
cdr3_length: 18
d_call: NA
clone_size: once
cdr3_nt: TGTGCCAGCAGCTTAAGGGGTGGTAGCAGATCCTCCTACAATGAGCAGTTCTTC
cdr3_aa: CASSLRGGSRSSYNEQFF

j_call: TRBJ2-7
v_call: TRBV27
cdr3_length: 15
d_call: NA
clone_size: NA
cdr3_nt: TGTGCCAGCAGCCCTGGGACAACCCAGGGCTTGGAGCAGTACTTC
cdr3_aa: CASSPGTTQGLEQYF

j_call: TRBJ2-7
v_call: TRBV7-2
cdr3_length: 13
d_call: NA
clone_size: NA
cdr3_nt: TGTGCCAGCAGCTTCCCAGACAGCTACGAGCAGTACTTC
cdr3_aa: CASSFPDSYEQYF

j_call: TRBJ1-1
v_call: TRBV18
cdr3_length: 19
d_call: TRBD1
clone_size: NA
cdr3_nt: TGTGCCAGCTCACCAAGGGTGTTCCGGGACAGATTTCGGAACACTGAAGCTTTCTTT
cdr3_aa: CASSPRVFRDRFRNTEAFF

j_call: TRBJ2-7
v_call: TRBV7-9
cdr3_length: 14
d_call: TRBD1
clone_size: NA
cdr3_nt: TGTGCCAGCCAACAAACGACAGGGAACTACGAGCAGTACTTC
cdr3_aa: CASQQTTGNYEQYF

j_call: TRBJ1-5
v_call: TRBV28
cdr3_length: 14
d_call: NA
clone_size: few
cdr3_nt: TGTGCCAGCACCTGGCGGGGGGGCTCCTGGCCCCAGCATTTT
cdr3_aa: CASTWRGGSWPQHF

j_call: TRBJ2-1
v_call: TRBV4-1
cdr3_length: 16
d_call: TRBD2
clone_size: NA
cdr3_nt: TGCGCCAGCAGCCAAAATAGCGGGAGGGCTGCCAATGAGCAGTTCTTC
cdr3_aa: CASSQNSGRAANEQFF

j_call: TRBJ1-5
v_call: TRBV28
cdr3_length: 13
d_call: NA
clone_size: once
cdr3_nt: TGTGCCAGCAGGCAGACAGTAAATCAGCCCCAGCATTTT
cdr3_aa: CASRQTVNQPQHF

j_call: TRBJ2-7
v_call: TRBV27
cdr3_length: 16
d_call: NA
clone_size: NA
cdr3_nt: TGTGCCAGCATCCCCCTCGAGGGGCGGGGGCCGTACGAGCAGTACTTC
cdr3_aa: CASIPLEGRGPYEQYF

j_call: TRBJ2-7
v_call: TRBV2
cdr3_length: 14
d_call: TRBD1
clone_size: NA
cdr3_nt: TGTGCCAGCAGAAGGGGGACAGGGACCTACGAGCAGTACTTC
cdr3_aa: CASRRGTGTYEQYF

j_call: TRBJ2-7
v_call: TRBV5-4
cdr3_length: 16
d_call: TRBD2
clone_size: NA
cdr3_nt: TGTGCCAGCAGCTCGGGGACTAGCGGGGCTACCTACGAGCAGTACTTC
cdr3_aa: CASSSGTSGATYEQYF

j_call: TRBJ1-5
v_call: TRBV4-2
cdr3_length: 17
d_call: NA
clone_size: once
cdr3_nt: TGTGCCAGCAGCCAAGAGGCGGGGGCGGTTGCCAATCAGCCCCAGCATTTT
cdr3_aa: CASSQEAGAVANQPQHF

j_call: TRBJ1-2
v_call: TRBV5-6
cdr3_length: 13
d_call: NA
clone_size: NA
cdr3_nt: TGTGCCAGCAGCCGCGACAGGAGCTATGGCTACACCTTC
cdr3_aa: CASSRDRSYGYTF

j_call: TRBJ2-2
v_call: TRBV2
cdr3_length: 13
d_call: NA
clone_size: NA
cdr3_nt: TGTGCCAGCACCCCACCCAGGGTCGGGGAGCTGTTTTTT
cdr3_aa: CASTPPRVGELFF

j_call: TRBJ2-2
v_call: TRBV5-4
cdr3_length: 15
d_call: NA
clone_size: NA
cdr3_nt: TGTGCCAGCAGCCTAAGGACAGTTAACACCGGGGAGCTGTTTTTT
cdr3_aa: CASSLRTVNTGELFF

j_call: TRBJ2-4
v_call: TRBV4-1
cdr3_length: 16
d_call: TRBD2
clone_size: NA
cdr3_nt: TGCGCCAGCAGCCAAGACTGGAAGCGGGGGCAAAACATTCAGTACTTC
cdr3_aa: CASSQDWKRGQNIQYF

j_call: TRBJ1-1
v_call: TRBV4-1
cdr3_length: 14
d_call: NA
clone_size: NA
cdr3_nt: TGCGCCAGCAGCCAAGGACTGGGGAGCACTGAAGCTTTCTTT
cdr3_aa: CASSQGLGSTEAFF

j_call: TRBJ2-2
v_call: TRBV7-9
cdr3_length: 14
d_call: NA
clone_size: NA
cdr3_nt: TGTGCCAGCAGCTTAGACTATTACACCGGGGAGCTGTTTTTT
cdr3_aa: CASSLDYYTGELFF

j_call: TRBJ2-7
v_call: TRBV11-2
cdr3_length: 16
d_call: NA
clone_size: NA
cdr3_nt: TGTGCCAGCAGCTTAGATACGTACGGGAGAGGGGACGAGCAGTACTTC
cdr3_aa: CASSLDTYGRGDEQYF

j_call: TRBJ2-1
v_call: TRBV2
cdr3_length: 11
d_call: NA
clone_size: few
cdr3_nt: TGTGCCAGCAGCCAGTTGGATGAGCAGTTCTTC
cdr3_aa: CASSQLDEQFF

j_call: TRBJ2-3
v_call: TRBV4-3
cdr3_length: 14
d_call: NA
clone_size: NA
cdr3_nt: TGCGCCAGCAGCCAAGGACTACCCACAGATACGCAGTATTTT
cdr3_aa: CASSQGLPTDTQYF

j_call: TRBJ2-1
v_call: TRBV5-4
cdr3_length: 15
d_call: TRBD2
clone_size: NA
cdr3_nt: TGTGCCAGCAGCTCGTGGACTAGCGGGAGTTCAGAGCAGTTCTTC
cdr3_aa: CASSSWTSGSSEQFF

j_call: TRBJ1-1
v_call: TRBV19
cdr3_length: 16
d_call: TRBD1
clone_size: NA
cdr3_nt: TGTGCCAGTAGTCTCTCGATCGGGACAGTAGATACTGAAGCTTTCTTT
cdr3_aa: CASSLSIGTVDTEAFF

j_call: TRBJ1-4
v_call: TRBV30
cdr3_length: 13
d_call: NA
clone_size: NA
cdr3_nt: TGTGCCTGGAGTGTATCCAGGGGATCAAAACTGTTTTTT
cdr3_aa: CAWSVSRGSKLFF

j_call: TRBJ1-1
v_call: TRBV2
cdr3_length: 14
d_call: TRBD1
clone_size: NA
cdr3_nt: TGTGCCAGCAGCCAGGGACAGGGGGGGTATGAAGCTTTCTTT
cdr3_aa: CASSQGQGGYEAFF

j_call: TRBJ2-1
v_call: TRBV25-1
cdr3_length: 12
d_call: NA
clone_size: NA
cdr3_nt: TGTGCCAGCAGTGAAGGGAGGAATGAGCAGTTCTTC
cdr3_aa: CASSEGRNEQFF

j_call: TRBJ2-2
v_call: TRBV4-2
cdr3_length: 16
d_call: NA
clone_size: NA
cdr3_nt: TGTGCCAGCAGCCAAGACTCCCAGGGGTGGGCCGGGGAGCTGTTTTTT
cdr3_aa: CASSQDSQGWAGELFF

j_call: TRBJ2-3
v_call: TRBV4-2
cdr3_length: 13
d_call: TRBD2
clone_size: NA
cdr3_nt: TGTGCCAGCAGCCCTAGCGGGAGCGGTACGCAGTATTTT
cdr3_aa: CASSPSGSGTQYF

j_call: TRBJ2-3
v_call: TRBV28
cdr3_length: 16
d_call: NA
clone_size: NA
cdr3_nt: TGTGCCAGCAGTTTTATTGCCCAGGGGCTCACAGATACGCAGTATTTT
cdr3_aa: CASSFIAQGLTDTQYF

j_call: TRBJ1-1
v_call: TRBV28
cdr3_length: 14
d_call: NA
clone_size: NA
cdr3_nt: TGTGCCAGCAGTAGAAACCAGGACTACACTGAAGCTTTCTTT
cdr3_aa: CASSRNQDYTEAFF

j_call: TRBJ1-1
v_call: TRBV27
cdr3_length: 16
d_call: TRBD1
clone_size: NA
cdr3_nt: TGTGCCAGCAGTTTGTTACCGGGACAGGGAGGAACTGAAGCTTTCTTT
cdr3_aa: CASSLLPGQGGTEAFF

j_call: TRBJ1-2
v_call: TRBV27
cdr3_length: 13
d_call: TRBD1
clone_size: NA
cdr3_nt: TGTGCCAGCAGGATTCAGGGGGCAGGCGGCTACACCTTC
cdr3_aa: CASRIQGAGGYTF

j_call: TRBJ2-1
v_call: TRBV28
cdr3_length: 16
d_call: TRBD2
clone_size: NA
cdr3_nt: TGTGCCAGCAGTGCACCTTGGGCGGGAGGGTTCAATGAGCAGTTCTTC
cdr3_aa: CASSAPWAGGFNEQFF

j_call: TRBJ1-3
v_call: TRBV7-9
cdr3_length: 15
d_call: NA
clone_size: once
cdr3_nt: TGTGCCAGCAGCCGCGACGGAGCACCTGGAAACACCATATATTTT
cdr3_aa: CASSRDGAPGNTIYF

j_call: TRBJ2-7
v_call: TRBV5-1
cdr3_length: 15
d_call: TRBD2
clone_size: once
cdr3_nt: TGCGCCAGCAGCTTCGGGAGCGGGGCCTCCTACGAGCAGTACTTC
cdr3_aa: CASSFGSGASYEQYF

j_call: TRBJ1-5
v_call: TRBV27
cdr3_length: 14
d_call: TRBD1
clone_size: once
cdr3_nt: TGTGCCAGCAGTTTTCAGGGGGCCAATCAGCCCCAGCATTTT
cdr3_aa: CASSFQGANQPQHF

j_call: TRBJ1-4
v_call: TRBV2
cdr3_length: 17
d_call: NA
clone_size: NA
cdr3_nt: TGTGCCAGCATGGAGGGGCCGGGGGTTCCTTACAATGAAAAACTGTTTTTT
cdr3_aa: CASMEGPGVPYNEKLFF

j_call: TRBJ2-7
v_call: TRBV7-2
cdr3_length: 15
d_call: NA
clone_size: NA
cdr3_nt: TGTGCCAGCAGTACAGCGCAGGGTCGGTCCTACGAGCAGTACTTC
cdr3_aa: CASSTAQGRSYEQYF

j_call: TRBJ2-7
v_call: TRBV7-2
cdr3_length: 15
d_call: TRBD2
clone_size: NA
cdr3_nt: TGTGCCAGCAGCTTAGGGCCGGGAGGCCCCTACGAGCAGTACTTC
cdr3_aa: CASSLGPGGPYEQYF

j_call: TRBJ2-3
v_call: TRBV11-2
cdr3_length: 15
d_call: TRBD2
clone_size: NA
cdr3_nt: TGTGCCAGCAGCTCCCTAGCGGGAGGGGTGGATACGCAGTATTTT
cdr3_aa: CASSSLAGGVDTQYF

j_call: TRBJ1-2
v_call: TRBV21-1
cdr3_length: 15
d_call: NA
clone_size: NA
cdr3_nt: TGTGCCAGCCCCCCCCGGGACTGGGCTCACTATGGCTACACCTTC
cdr3_aa: CASPPRDWAHYGYTF

j_call: TRBJ1-3
v_call: TRBV10-1
cdr3_length: 13
d_call: TRBD1
clone_size: NA
cdr3_nt: TGCGCCACCGGACAGGGGTCGAGAAACACCATATATTTT
cdr3_aa: CATGQGSRNTIYF

j_call: TRBJ1-2
v_call: TRBV27
cdr3_length: 14
d_call: TRBD1
clone_size: NA
cdr3_nt: TGTGCCAGCAGTCCGAGGGGGCTGGTCTATGGCTACACCTTC
cdr3_aa: CASSPRGLVYGYTF

j_call: TRBJ1-4
v_call: TRBV6-6
cdr3_length: 13
d_call: NA
clone_size: NA
cdr3_nt: TGTGCCAGCAGTTACTCCAGGGCAGCTACACTGTTTTTT
cdr3_aa: CASSYSRAATLFF

j_call: TRBJ1-2
v_call: TRBV27
cdr3_length: 14
d_call: NA
clone_size: NA
cdr3_nt: TGTGCCAGCAGTGCTCGGGGTGTCCTCTATGGCTACACCTTC
cdr3_aa: CASSARGVLYGYTF

j_call: TRBJ1-1
v_call: TRBV4-1
cdr3_length: 13
d_call: NA
clone_size: NA
cdr3_nt: TGCGCCAGCAGCGGATGGGGGGGGCCTGAAGCTTTCTTT
cdr3_aa: CASSGWGGPEAFF

j_call: TRBJ2-2
v_call: TRBV6-5
cdr3_length: 12
d_call: NA
clone_size: NA
cdr3_nt: TGTGCCAGCAGGTCGGAGGGCCGGGAGCTGTTTTTT
cdr3_aa: CASRSEGRELFF